One sample yielded the 18 T cell receptor beta chains listed below, sequenced in a study of blood T cells in healthy people across ages. Primers used in a second PCR of roughly 6 to 12 cycles were a sample-barcoded 5' primer and a J-beta primer mix. MiXCR, applied by TCRdb to the 5' RACE reads, yields one record per CDR3 protein. This sample yields 1.5 million to 2 million distinct CDR3 sequences, of which around half are seen a single time; less than 2.5% belongs to the top ten. The sample was blood. These receptor sequences come from a woman aged 40 to 50 in good health.

This clonotype was detected once. The V call is TRBV7-2, the J call TRBJ2-1; D is unresolved. V shed 1 base and J shed 7 bases, with 11 bases lying between them. Germline V gene sequence: CDR1 SGHTA, CDR2 FQGNSA. CDR3 size: 14 residues. The CDR3 coding sequence is TGTGCCAGCAGCTTAGTAGGCCAGTCAAATGAGCAGTTCTTC. This sequence encodes CASSLVGQSNEQFF.

As to this clonotype: Since a far larger clone is one base different, this is likely a read error. This sequence joins TRBV28 and TRBJ2-7; 8 bases are a match to TRBD2. The DNA end is a closer match to TRBJ2-5, so the J assignment may be wrong. The germline CDR1 and CDR2 sequences are MDHEN and SYDVKM. The length of the CDR3 is 13 residues. The CDR3 DNA is TGTGCCGGCAGTTTGGGCGGGAGGGAGACCCAGTACTTC. It translates to CAGSLGGRETQYF.

A few counts support this clonotype. The chain carries TRBV7-2 and TRBJ2-6; TRBD1 agrees at 7 bases. Germline CDR1 and CDR2: SGHTA and FQGNSA. CDR3 length: 18 amino acids. V was pared by 0 bases and J by 1 base, with 6 bases of the junction left unmatched. CDR3 sequence reads: CASSLAPGQSSGANVLTF. CDR3 coding DNA: TGTGCCAGCAGCTTAGCGCCGGGACAGTCATCTGGGGCCAACGTCCTGACTTTC.

This clonotype was found a few times. CDR3 nucleotides: TGTGCCACCAGTGATAGGAAGGGTGCGTACAATGAGCAGTTCTTC. Its translation is CATSDRKGAYNEQFF. The chain joins TRBV24-1 to TRBJ2-1, with no clear D. Trimming stripped 3 bases from V and 4 bases from J, with 12 bases between. This CDR3 comprises 15 residues. CDR1 and CDR2 (germline): KGHDR, SFDVKD.

The chain joins TRBV6-2 or TRBV6-3 to TRBJ1-2; the match to TRBD1 covers 12 bases. Looked up from germline, CDR1 is MNHEY and CDR2 is SVGEGT. Trimming took 4 bases from V and 6 from J; bases not matched to a gene: 6. The CDR3 consists of 15 residues. Here the CDR3 reads CASSSSGQGANGYTF. DNA for the CDR3: TGTGCCAGCAGTTCGTCGGGACAGGGGGCAAATGGCTACACCTTC.

The chain combines TRBV7-6 with TRBJ2-5; 10 bases agree with TRBD1. V trimming: 3 bases; J trimming: 14 bases; junction bases outside the gene matches: 12. CDR3 size: 14 residues. CDR1 is SGHVS and CDR2 is FNYEAQ in the germline V gene. The CDR3 loop reads CASSLTGGGNEHYF. The CDR3 DNA reads as TGTGCCAGCAGCTTGACAGGGGGCGGGAACGAGCACTACTTC.

This clonotype was observed a handful of times. The J gene is TRBJ2-4, the V gene TRBV5-1; no firm D call. Germline V lookup: CDR1 SGHRS, CDR2 YFSETQ. Trimming shortened V by 2 bases and J by 3 bases, and 6 bases separated the two germline ends. The CDR3 totals 13 residues. This CDR3 reads CASSFGVKNIQYF. The CDR3 DNA follows: TGCGCCAGCAGCTTCGGTGTCAAAAACATTCAGTACTTC.

This clonotype was seen a few times. The chain carries TRBV29-1 and TRBJ2-1, with 10 bases fitting TRBD2. CDR3 length: 12 amino acids. J was trimmed by 6 bases and V by 7 bases; bases with no gene match: 3. Germline lookup yields CDR1 SQVTM and CDR2 ANQGSEA. This CDR3 reads CSALAGVNEQFF. CDR3 sequence (DNA): TGCAGCGCTCTAGCGGGGGTCAATGAGCAGTTCTTC.

The J gene is TRBJ2-1, the V gene TRBV6-2 or TRBV6-3; 7 positions match TRBD1. This CDR3 is 15 amino acids long. Germline V lookup: CDR1 MNHEY, CDR2 SVGEGT. With 4 bases clipped from V and 6 bases from J, the junction kept 9 bases outside the gene matches. The CDR3 sequence is CASSSDRAIGNEQFF. CDR3 DNA sequence: TGTGCCAGCAGTTCAGACAGGGCAATTGGCAATGAGCAGTTCTTC.

The chain recombines TRBV29-1 with TRBJ2-3; D is uncertain. This CDR3 region has 16 residues. The V gene's germline CDR1 is SQVTM and CDR2 ANQGSEA. V gave up 5 bases and J gave up 2 bases, with 20 bases separating them. The CDR3 sequence is CSVLTREVSHTDTQYF. The CDR3 DNA sequence: TGCAGCGTTTTGACTCGTGAAGTATCCCACACAGATACGCAGTATTTT.

V and J are TRBV7-3 and TRBJ2-1; TRBD1 matches at 9 bases. The CDR3 runs to 16 residues. J was trimmed by 2 bases and V by 5 bases; bases with no gene match: 7. CDR1 is SGHTA and CDR2 is FQGTGA in the germline V gene. As DNA, the CDR3 is TGTGCCAGCAGCCCAGGACAGGGGAGACCCTACAATGAGCAGTTCTTC. Translated: CASSPGQGRPYNEQFF.

The CDR3 loop is CASSPPLGAGYEQYF. The CDR3 nucleotides are TGTGCCAGCAGTCCCCCTTTGGGGGCCGGGTACGAGCAGTACTTC. The rearrangement joins TRBV28 to TRBJ2-7, with a possible D match to TRBD1 (6 bases). This CDR3 comprises 15 residues. From germline, CDR1 is MDHEN and CDR2 SYDVKM. Trimming pared 5 bases from V and 4 bases from J, leaving 18 bases between.

The V and J genes are TRBV9 and TRBJ2-4; D gene ambiguous. The J call may be mistaken, given a closer DNA end match to TRBJ2-7. Germline loops: CDR1 SGDLS, CDR2 YYNGEE. The CDR3 length is 13 residues. The CDR3 DNA reads TGTGCCAGCAGCGTCGAGGACGGCTACGAGCAGTACTTC. Protein: CASSVEDGYEQYF.

The J gene is TRBJ2-5, the V gene TRBV6-5, with 8 positions matching TRBD1. Germline V lookup: CDR1 MNHEY, CDR2 SVGAGI. The CDR3 runs 15 residues. J lost 5 bases, V lost 4 bases, and 9 bases had no gene match. The CDR3 reads CASSSGTGWGETQYF. CDR3 in DNA: TGTGCCAGCAGTTCCGGGACAGGATGGGGGGAGACCCAGTACTTC.

The chain has TRBV5-1 and TRBJ1-4; possible D gene TRBD1, 6 bases. V was cut by 0 bases and J by 7 bases, with 13 bases left in between. The CDR3 has 15 amino acids. The germline V gene encodes CDR1 SGHRS and CDR2 YFSETQ. The CDR3 nucleotides read TGCGCCAGCAGCTTGGAGACCAGGGGTACTGAAAAACTGTTTTTT. Protein sequence: CASSLETRGTEKLFF. Filled out from reference TRBV5-1 and TRBJ1-4, the complete variable domain reads KAGVTQTPRYLIKTRGQQVTLSCSPISGHRSVSWYQQTPGQGLQFLFEYFSETQRNKGNFPGRFSGRQFSNSRSEMNVSTLELGDSALYLCASSLETRGTEKLFFGSGTQLSVL.

The J gene is TRBJ2-1, the V gene TRBV7-2; D uncertain. Germline V gene sequence: CDR1 SGHTA, CDR2 FQGNSA. Trimming removed 2 bases from V and 6 bases from J, with 8 bases in between. There are 13 residues in the CDR3. CDR3 region: CASSLFRSNEQFF. The DNA for the CDR3 is TGTGCCAGCAGCTTATTTCGGTCCAATGAGCAGTTCTTC.

The chain is built from TRBV6-1 and TRBJ1-5; D call uncertain. Germline loops: CDR1 MNHNS, CDR2 SASEGT. V gave up 6 bases and J gave up 3 bases, with 15 bases separating them. CDR3 length equals 15 residues. Written as DNA, the CDR3 is TGTGCCAGCAGGCCCCCGGGAACCATCAATCAGCCCCAGCATTTT. Protein: CASRPPGTINQPQHF.

This chain links TRBV10-3 with TRBJ2-7; 8 bases map to TRBD1. The germline CDR1 and CDR2 sequences are ENHRY and SYGVKD. The CDR3 is 14 amino acids. Germline trimming cut 2 bases from V and 7 bases from J; bases unmatched to any gene: 7. CDR3: CAISEGGQGGEQYF. For the CDR3, the DNA is TGTGCCATCAGTGAGGGAGGACAGGGTGGAGAGCAGTACTTC.